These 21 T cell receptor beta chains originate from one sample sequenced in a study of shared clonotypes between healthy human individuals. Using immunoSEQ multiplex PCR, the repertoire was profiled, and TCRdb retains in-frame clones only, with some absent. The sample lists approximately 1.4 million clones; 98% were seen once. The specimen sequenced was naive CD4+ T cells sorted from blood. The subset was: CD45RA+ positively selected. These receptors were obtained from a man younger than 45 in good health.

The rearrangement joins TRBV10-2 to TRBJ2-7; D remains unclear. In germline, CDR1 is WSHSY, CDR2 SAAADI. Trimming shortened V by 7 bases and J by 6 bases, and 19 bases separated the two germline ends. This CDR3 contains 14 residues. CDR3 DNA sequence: TGCGCCAGCAAGCTTCGTGACTCGGGTTCCGAGCAGTACTTC. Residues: CASKLRDSGSEQYF.

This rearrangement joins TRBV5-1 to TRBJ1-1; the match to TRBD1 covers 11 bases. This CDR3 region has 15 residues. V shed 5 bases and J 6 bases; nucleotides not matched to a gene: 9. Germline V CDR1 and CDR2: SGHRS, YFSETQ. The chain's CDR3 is CASRWDRGLRAEAFF. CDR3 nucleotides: TGCGCCAGCAGGTGGGACAGGGGGTTAAGGGCTGAAGCTTTCTTT.

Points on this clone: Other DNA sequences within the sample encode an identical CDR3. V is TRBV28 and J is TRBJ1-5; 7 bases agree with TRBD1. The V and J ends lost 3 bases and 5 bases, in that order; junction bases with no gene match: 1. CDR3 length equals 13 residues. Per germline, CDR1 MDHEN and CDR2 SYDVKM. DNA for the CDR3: TGTGCCAGCAGTTTGAGGGGGCATCAGCCCCAGCATTTT. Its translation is CASSLRGHQPQHF.

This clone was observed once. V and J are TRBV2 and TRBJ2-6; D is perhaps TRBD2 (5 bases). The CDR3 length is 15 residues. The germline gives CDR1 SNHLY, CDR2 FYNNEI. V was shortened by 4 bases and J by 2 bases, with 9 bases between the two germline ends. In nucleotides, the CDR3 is TGTGCCAGCAGTGCGGACTTTACTGGGGCCAACGTCCTGACTTTC. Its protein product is CASSADFTGANVLTF.

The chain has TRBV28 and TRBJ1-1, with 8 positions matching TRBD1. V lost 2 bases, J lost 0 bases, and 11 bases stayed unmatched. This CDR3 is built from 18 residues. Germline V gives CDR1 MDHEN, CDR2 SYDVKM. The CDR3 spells CASSLGSRGRLLNTEAFF. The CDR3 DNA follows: TGTGCCAGCAGTTTAGGGTCCAGGGGGCGCTTATTGAACACTGAAGCTTTCTTT.

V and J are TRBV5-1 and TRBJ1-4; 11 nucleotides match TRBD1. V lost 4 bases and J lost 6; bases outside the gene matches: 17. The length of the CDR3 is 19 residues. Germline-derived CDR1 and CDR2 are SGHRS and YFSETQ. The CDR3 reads CASSLFSTRDRGVYEKLFF. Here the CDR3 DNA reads TGCGCCAGCAGCCTATTCTCAACCCGGGACAGGGGGGTCTATGAAAAACTGTTTTTT.

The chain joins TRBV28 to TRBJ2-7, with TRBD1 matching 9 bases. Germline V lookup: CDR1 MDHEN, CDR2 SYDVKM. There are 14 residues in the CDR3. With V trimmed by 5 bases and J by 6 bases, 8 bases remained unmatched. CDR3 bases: TGTGCCAGCAGTCCCGGGACAGGGTGGGGCGAGCAGTACTTC. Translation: CASSPGTGWGEQYF. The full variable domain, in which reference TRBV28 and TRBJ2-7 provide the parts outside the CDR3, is DVKVTQSSRYLVKRTGEKVFLECVQDMDHENMFWYRQDPGLGLRLIYFSYDVKMKEKGDIPEGYSVSREKKERFSLILESASTNQTSMYLCASSPGTGWGEQYFGPGTRLTVT.

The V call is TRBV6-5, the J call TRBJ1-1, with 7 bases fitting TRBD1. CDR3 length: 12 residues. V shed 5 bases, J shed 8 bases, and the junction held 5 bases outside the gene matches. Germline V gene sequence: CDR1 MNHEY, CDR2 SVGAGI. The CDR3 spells CASSITGVEAFF. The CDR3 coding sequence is TGTGCCAGCAGTATCACAGGGGTAGAAGCTTTCTTT.

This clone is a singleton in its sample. The CDR3 bases are TGTGCCAGCTCACCATCTCGACTGGATACGCAGTATTTT. Translated, it gives CASSPSRLDTQYF. This chain links TRBV18 with TRBJ2-3, with D unclear. Germline values: CDR1 KGHSH, CDR2 LQKENI. Deletions cut 2 bases from V and 6 bases from J, with 9 bases between. This CDR3 has 13 amino acids.

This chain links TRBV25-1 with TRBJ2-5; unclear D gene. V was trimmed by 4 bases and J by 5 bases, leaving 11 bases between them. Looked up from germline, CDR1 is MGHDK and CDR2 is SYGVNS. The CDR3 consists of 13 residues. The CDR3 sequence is CASSASGWETQYF. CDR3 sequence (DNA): TGTGCCAGCAGTGCCTCCGGGTGGGAGACCCAGTACTTC.

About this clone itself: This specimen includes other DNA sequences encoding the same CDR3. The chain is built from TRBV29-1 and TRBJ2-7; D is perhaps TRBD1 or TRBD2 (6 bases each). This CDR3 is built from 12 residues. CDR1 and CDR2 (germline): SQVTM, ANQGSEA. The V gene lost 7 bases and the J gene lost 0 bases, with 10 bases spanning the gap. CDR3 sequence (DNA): TGCAGCGCCGGGGGCCCCTCCTACGAGCAGTACTTC. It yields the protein CSAGGPSYEQYF.

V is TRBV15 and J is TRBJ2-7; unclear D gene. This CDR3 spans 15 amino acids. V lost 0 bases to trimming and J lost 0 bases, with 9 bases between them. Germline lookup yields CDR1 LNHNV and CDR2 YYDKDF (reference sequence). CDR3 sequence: CATSRDRLASYEQYF. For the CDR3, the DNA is TGTGCCACCAGCAGAGATCGGTTAGCCTCCTACGAGCAGTACTTC.

CDR3 in DNA: TGCGCCAGCACCGCTTGGGATCTTGGGGCCAACGTCCTGACTTTC. This translates into CASTAWDLGANVLTF. This chain joins TRBV5-1 and TRBJ2-6; D remains ambiguous. The V end lost 6 bases, the J end lost 3 bases, and 13 bases lay between the germline ends. The CDR3 is made up of 15 amino acids. Germline V CDR1 and CDR2: SGHRS, YFSETQ.

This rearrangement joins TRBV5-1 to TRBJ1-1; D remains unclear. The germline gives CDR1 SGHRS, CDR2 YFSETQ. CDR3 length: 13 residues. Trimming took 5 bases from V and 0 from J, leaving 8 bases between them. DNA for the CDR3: TGCGCCAGCAGTTATCAGCTGAACACTGAAGCTTTCTTT. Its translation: CASSYQLNTEAFF. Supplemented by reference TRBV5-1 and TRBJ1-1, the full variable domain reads KAGVTQTPRYLIKTRGQQVTLSCSPISGHRSVSWYQQTPGQGLQFLFEYFSETQRNKGNFPGRFSGRQFSNSRSEMNVSTLELGDSALYLCASSYQLNTEAFFGQGTRLTVV.

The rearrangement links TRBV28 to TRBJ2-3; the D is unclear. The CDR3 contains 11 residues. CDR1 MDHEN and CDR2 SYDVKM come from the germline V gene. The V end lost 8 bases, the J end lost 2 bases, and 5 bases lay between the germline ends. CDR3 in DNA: TGTGCCAGCGCCTACACAGATACGCAGTATTTT. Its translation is CASAYTDTQYF.

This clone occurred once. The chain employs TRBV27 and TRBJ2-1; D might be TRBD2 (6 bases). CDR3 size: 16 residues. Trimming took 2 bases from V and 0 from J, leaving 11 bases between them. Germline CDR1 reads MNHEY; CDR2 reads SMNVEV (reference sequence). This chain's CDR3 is CASSLIAASSYNEQFF. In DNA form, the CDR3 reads TGTGCCAGCAGTTTAATAGCGGCTAGCTCCTACAATGAGCAGTTCTTC.

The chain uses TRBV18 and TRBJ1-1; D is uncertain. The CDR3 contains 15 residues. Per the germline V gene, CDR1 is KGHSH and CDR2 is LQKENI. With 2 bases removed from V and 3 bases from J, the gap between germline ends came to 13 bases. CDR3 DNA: TGTGCCAGCTCACCAGGTCAGCGACGAGACACTGAAGCTTTCTTT. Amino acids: CASSPGQRRDTEAFF.

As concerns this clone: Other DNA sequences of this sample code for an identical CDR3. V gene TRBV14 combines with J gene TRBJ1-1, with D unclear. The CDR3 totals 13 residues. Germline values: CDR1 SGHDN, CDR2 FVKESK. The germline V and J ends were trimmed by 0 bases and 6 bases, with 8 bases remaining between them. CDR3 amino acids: CASSQDLGSEAFF. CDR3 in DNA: TGTGCCAGCAGCCAAGACCTGGGTTCTGAAGCTTTCTTT.

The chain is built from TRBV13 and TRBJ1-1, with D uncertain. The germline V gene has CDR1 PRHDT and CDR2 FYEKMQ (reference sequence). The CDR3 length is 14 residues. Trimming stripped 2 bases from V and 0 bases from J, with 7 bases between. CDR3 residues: CASSLLQMNTEAFF. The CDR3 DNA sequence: TGTGCCAGCAGCTTACTACAGATGAACACTGAAGCTTTCTTT.

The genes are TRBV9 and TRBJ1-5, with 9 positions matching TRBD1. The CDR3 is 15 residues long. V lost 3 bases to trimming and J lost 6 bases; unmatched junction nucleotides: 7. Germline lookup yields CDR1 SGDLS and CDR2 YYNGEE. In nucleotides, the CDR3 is TGTGCCAGCAGCGCCGGGACAGGGCTCTCTCAGCCCCAGCATTTT. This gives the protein CASSAGTGLSQPQHF. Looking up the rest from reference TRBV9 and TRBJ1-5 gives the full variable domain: DSGVTQTPKHLITATGQRVTLRCSPRSGDLSVYWYQQSLDQGLQFLIQYYNGEERAKGNILERFSAQQFPDLHSELNLSSLELGDSALYFCASSAGTGLSQPQHFGDGTRLSIL.

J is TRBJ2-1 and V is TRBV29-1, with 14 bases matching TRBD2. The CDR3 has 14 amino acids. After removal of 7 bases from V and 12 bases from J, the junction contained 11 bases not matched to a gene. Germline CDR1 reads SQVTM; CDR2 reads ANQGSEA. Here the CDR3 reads CSGTGLAGVSSQFF. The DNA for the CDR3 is TGCAGCGGCACGGGACTAGCGGGAGTAAGTTCGCAGTTCTTC.